A selection of T cell receptor beta chains follows, all from one sample in a study of T-cell reconstitution after alpha-beta-depleted transplantation in children. TCRdb independently ran MiXCR on the PCR reads; one entry per CDR3 protein. The sample shows hundreds of thousands of distinct CDR3 sequences, 16% of them seen only once. The starting material was PBMCs from the stem cell graft donor, obtained from the stem cell graft. These receptors came from a human donor who donated a stem cell graft to a child with acute myeloid leukemia. The CDR3 runs from the conserved cysteine through the conserved F or W. The D gene is left open where the match is weak. A clone size is listed for some rows: how often the clone was seen (once, few, many), or a class if it is expanded.

TRBJ2-5 TRBV24-1 TRBD1 NA CATSPGGIEETQYF TGTGCCACCAGTCCAGGGGGCATCGAAGAGACCCAGTACTTC
TRBJ1-2 TRBV28 TRBD1 NA CASSTGQGRSGYTF TGTGCCAGCAGTACTGGACAGGGCCGTAGCGGCTACACCTTC
TRBJ2-2 TRBV5-6 TRBD1 NA CASSFDRVDTGELFF TGTGCCAGCAGCTTTGACAGGGTTGACACCGGGGAGCTGTTTTTT
TRBJ2-1 TRBV6-2/TRBV6-3 TRBD1 NA CASSPSDRVEQFF TGTGCCAGCAGCCCTTCTGACAGGGTGGAGCAGTTCTTC
TRBJ2-7 TRBV5-1 TRBD1 NA CASSKGQGSYEQYF TGCGCCAGCAGCAAGGGACAGGGATCCTACGAGCAGTACTTC
TRBJ2-5 TRBV5-3 NA few CARSLSQWEETQYF TGTGCCAGAAGCTTGAGCCAGTGGGAAGAGACCCAGTACTTC
TRBJ2-3 TRBV20-1 NA few CSVKGGVTDTQYF TGCAGTGTCAAGGGGGGGGTCACAGATACGCAGTATTTT
TRBJ2-1 TRBV11-1 TRBD2 NA CASRERGGSPNEQFF TGTGCCAGCAGGGAACGGGGGGGGAGCCCCAATGAGCAGTTCTTC
TRBJ2-1 TRBV20-1 NA NA CSARGLSDREQFF TGCAGTGCAAGAGGACTATCCGACAGGGAGCAGTTCTTC
TRBJ2-7 TRBV12-3/TRBV12-4 NA many CASSSGSLGQYF TGTGCCAGCAGCTCTGGGTCTCTGGGGCAGTACTTC
TRBJ2-7 TRBV20-1 TRBD2 many CSASLASGDSYEQYF TGCAGTGCTAGCTTAGCTAGCGGGGACTCCTACGAGCAGTACTTC
TRBJ2-5 TRBV2 NA NA CASRNGETQYF TGTGCCAGCAGAAACGGAGAGACCCAGTACTTC
TRBJ1-1 TRBV7-9 TRBD1 few CASTLTGRAFEAFF TGTGCCAGCACCTTGACAGGGCGGGCCTTTGAAGCTTTCTTT
TRBJ2-1 TRBV20-1 NA few CSARVGGGSNEQFF TGCAGTGCTAGAGTGGGGGGAGGAAGCAATGAGCAGTTCTTC
TRBJ2-7 TRBV20-1 NA many CSGGPLATYEQYF TGCAGTGGGGGGCCACTAGCGACCTACGAGCAGTACTTC
TRBJ1-1 TRBV20-1 TRBD1 many CSAMTGDTEAFF TGCAGTGCTATGACAGGGGACACTGAAGCTTTCTTT
TRBJ1-1 TRBV7-9 TRBD1 few CASRVGTGGTEAFF TGTGCCAGCAGGGTCGGGACAGGGGGCACTGAAGCTTTCTTT
TRBJ1-5 TRBV20-1 NA many CSASRSNQPQHF TGCAGTGCTTCCCGCTCGAATCAGCCCCAGCATTTT
TRBJ1-5 TRBV7-2 TRBD1 NA CASSSSQGDTNQPQHF TGTGCCAGCAGCTCCTCCCAGGGGGATACCAATCAGCCCCAGCATTTT
TRBJ2-7 TRBV5-1 NA few CASSWDSPDNYEQYF TGCGCCAGCAGCTGGGACTCGCCTGATAACTACGAGCAGTACTTC
TRBJ1-2 TRBV7-2 TRBD1 many CASSPNTGTGNGYTF TGTGCCAGCAGCCCAAATACCGGGACAGGAAACGGCTACACCTTC
TRBJ2-2 TRBV5-1 NA many CASSLNQNTGELFF TGCGCCAGCAGCTTGAATCAGAACACCGGGGAGCTGTTTTTT